This is a list of T cell receptor beta chains from one sample in a study of a mutant IDH1 vaccine in newly diagnosed glioma. Their antigens are not known. The protocol was immunoSEQ multiplex PCR, while the TCRdb copy is restricted to in-frame clones and leaves out a portion. The table has tens of thousands of clones, 82% seen once; the top ten hold 13%. The sequencing here drew on PBMCs, taken from a glioma patient whose treatment included an IDH1 peptide vaccine. The source is a man aged 25 to 40 with glioma. The CDR3 runs from the conserved cysteine through the conserved F or W. Each record gives: J gene, V gene, D gene, CDR3 DNA, CDR3 protein. D genes are given only for firm matches.

TRBJ2-7,TRBV4-1,.,TGCGCCAGCAGCCAAGGGGCAGTAAGCTCCTACGAGCAGTACTTC,CASSQGAVSSYEQYF
TRBJ1-2,TRBV7-9,.,TGTGCCAGCAGCTCAGACAGGCCACTCTATGGCTACACCTTC,CASSSDRPLYGYTF
TRBJ1-1,TRBV7-2,.,TGTGCCAGCAGCTTATGGGGCACACGGACGAACACTGAAGCTTTCTTT,CASSLWGTRTNTEAFF
TRBJ2-5,TRBV2,TRBD1,TGTGCCAGCACGCGGGACAGGGGTTTGGATAGGGAGACCCAGTACTTC,CASTRDRGLDRETQYF
TRBJ1-1,TRBV30,TRBD1,TGTGCCTGGAGGTGGGGACAGGGAGGAACTGAAGCTTTCTTT,CAWRWGQGGTEAFF
TRBJ1-2,TRBV6-5,.,TGTGCCAGCAGCCTAAGGTCCGGGTCTGGGACGGGCTACACCTTC,CASSLRSGSGTGYTF
TRBJ2-1,TRBV5-6,TRBD2,TGTGCCAGCAGCTTATACGGTCTAGCGGGAAACAATGAGCAGTTCTTC,CASSLYGLAGNNEQFF
TRBJ2-5,TRBV19,TRBD2,TGTGCCAGTACCAGAAGCGGGAGTGGGTGGGAGACCCAGTACTTC,CASTRSGSGWETQYF
TRBJ2-7,TRBV5-1,TRBD1,TGCGCCAGCAGCTTGAGACCCCCCGGGACAGAGTCCTACGAGCAGTACTTC,CASSLRPPGTESYEQYF
TRBJ2-7,TRBV5-4,.,TGTGCCAGCAGCTTGAAGACAGGTCGCGGGTACGAGCAGTACTTC,CASSLKTGRGYEQYF
TRBJ2-3,TRBV11-2,.,TGTGCCAGCAGCCGAGGGGATCCCGGCACAGATACGCAGTATTTT,CASSRGDPGTDTQYF
TRBJ2-7,TRBV4-2,TRBD2,TGTGCCAGCAGCCAAGATGTGGGACTAGCGGGAGAAGAATCGAGAGAGCAGTACTTC,CASSQDVGLAGEESREQYF